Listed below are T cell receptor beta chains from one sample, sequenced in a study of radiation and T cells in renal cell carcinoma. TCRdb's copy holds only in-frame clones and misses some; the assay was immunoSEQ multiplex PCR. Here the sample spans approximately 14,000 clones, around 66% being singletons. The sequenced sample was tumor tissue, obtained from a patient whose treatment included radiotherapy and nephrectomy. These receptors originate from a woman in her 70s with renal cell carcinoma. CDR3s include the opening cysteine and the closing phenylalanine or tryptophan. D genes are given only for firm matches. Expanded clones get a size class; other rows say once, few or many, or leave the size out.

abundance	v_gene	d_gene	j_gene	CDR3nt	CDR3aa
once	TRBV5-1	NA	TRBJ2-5	TGCGCCAGCAATACGGGGGAAATGGAGACCCAGTACTTC	CASNTGEMETQYF
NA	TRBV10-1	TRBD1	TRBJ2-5	TGCGCCAGCAGTGAGATGGAAGGGGGCCTCACGAGGCCGCCGGAAGAGACCCAGTACTTC	CASSEMEGGLTRPPEETQYF
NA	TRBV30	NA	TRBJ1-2	TGTGCCTGGAGTAGTGGTAACTATGGCTACACCTTC	CAWSSGNYGYTF
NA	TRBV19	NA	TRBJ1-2	TGTGCCAGTAGTATAGAAGACAGGTCCCTCAGTGGCTACACCTTC	CASSIEDRSLSGYTF
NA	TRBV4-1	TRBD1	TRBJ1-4	TGCGCCAGCAGCCAAGATAGCAGGGGGCCGAATGAAAAACTGTTTTTT	CASSQDSRGPNEKLFF
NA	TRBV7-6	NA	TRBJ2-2	TGTGCCAGCAGCTTAGGGGGGATTCGGACCGGGGAGCTGTTTTTT	CASSLGGIRTGELFF
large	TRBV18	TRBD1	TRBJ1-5	TGTGCCAGCTCATTTACAGGGGGGGATCAGCCCCAGCATTTT	CASSFTGGDQPQHF
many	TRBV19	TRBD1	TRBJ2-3	TGTGCCAGTACCCGACAGGGGGCTCCAGATACGCAGTATTTT	CASTRQGAPDTQYF
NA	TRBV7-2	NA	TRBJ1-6	TGTGCCAGCAGCTTAGGGCAGACAAGCTCCTATAATTCACCCCTCCACTTT	CASSLGQTSSYNSPLHF
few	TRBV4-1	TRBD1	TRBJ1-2	TGCGCCAGCAGCCAAGGGGACAGACTTGGGACCTTC	CASSQGDRLGTF
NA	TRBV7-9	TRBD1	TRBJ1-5	TGTGCCAGCAGCTCTGGGACAGGGGGCGATCAGCCCCAGCATTTT	CASSSGTGGDQPQHF
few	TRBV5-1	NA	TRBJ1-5	TGCGCCAGCAGCTTGGTCGGAGGGGCTGGGCAGCCCCAGCATTTT	CASSLVGGAGQPQHF
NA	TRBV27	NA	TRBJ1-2	TGTGCCAGCAGTCCGGGACATCTCTCGGGGGACTATGGCTACACCTTC	CASSPGHLSGDYGYTF
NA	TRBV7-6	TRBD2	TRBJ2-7	TGTGCCAGCAGCCCAATAGGGACTAACGAGCAGTACTTC	CASSPIGTNEQYF
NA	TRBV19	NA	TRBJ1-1	TGTGCCAGCGGAGGGGCCACTGAAGCTTTCTTT	CASGGATEAFF
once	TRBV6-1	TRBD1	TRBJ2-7	TGTGCCAGCAGTGAAGTGGGACAGGGGGCCGTCGAGCAGTACTTC	CASSEVGQGAVEQYF
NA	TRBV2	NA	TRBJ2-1	TGTGCCAGCTACAAGGGCAATGAGCAGTTCTTC	CASYKGNEQFF
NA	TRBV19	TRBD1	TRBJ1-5	TGTGCCAGTAGTATAGATGCGACAGGGTCGGGACAGCCCCAGCATTTT	CASSIDATGSGQPQHF
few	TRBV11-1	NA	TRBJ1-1	TGTGCCAGCAGCTTATTTCCGGGGAGACGGACTGAAGCTTTCTTT	CASSLFPGRRTEAFF
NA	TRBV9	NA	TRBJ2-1	TGTGCCAGCAGCGTATCGACATACAATGAGCAGTTCTTC	CASSVSTYNEQFF
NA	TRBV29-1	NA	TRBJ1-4	TGCAGCGTCGTTTGGGCAACTAATGAAAAACTGTTTTTT	CSVVWATNEKLFF
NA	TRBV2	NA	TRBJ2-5	TGTGCCAGCAGTGAAACACAAGGAGAGACCCAGTACTTC	CASSETQGETQYF
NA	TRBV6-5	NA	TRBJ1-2	TGTGCCAGCAGAGAAGGGTTAGTGGATGGCTACACCTTC	CASREGLVDGYTF
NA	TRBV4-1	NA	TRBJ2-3	TGCGCCAGCAGCCGCAGAGAAACAGATACGCAGTATTTT	CASSRRETDTQYF
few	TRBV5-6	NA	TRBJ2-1	TGTGCCAGCAGCCCTGGAAACTACAGGGGGGGGCAGTTCTTC	CASSPGNYRGGQFF
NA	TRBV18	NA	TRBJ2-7	TGTGCCAGCTCGGACCCAGGGGCCGAGCAGTACTTC	CASSDPGAEQYF
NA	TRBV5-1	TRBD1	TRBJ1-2	TGCGCCAGCAGCGTGGACAGGGGGCGGTTTGGCTACACCTTC	CASSVDRGRFGYTF
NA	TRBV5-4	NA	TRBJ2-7	TGTGCCAGCAGCTTGGACGTTGGCGGGTACTACGAGCAGTACTTC	CASSLDVGGYYEQYF
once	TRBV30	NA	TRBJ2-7	TGTGCCTGGAGACGGACAACGTCCTACGAGCAGTACTTC	CAWRRTTSYEQYF
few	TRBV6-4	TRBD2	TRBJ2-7	TGTGCCACCCCTCGTGATAGCGGGAGGTTTCCCTACGAGCAGTACTTC	CATPRDSGRFPYEQYF
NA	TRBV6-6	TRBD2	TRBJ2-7	TGTGCCAGCAGGCGCACTAGCGGGGCGTCCTACGAGCAGTACTTC	CASRRTSGASYEQYF
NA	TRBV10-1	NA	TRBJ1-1	TGCGCCAGCAGTGTGGCCGCGAGCACTGAAGCTTTCTTT	CASSVAASTEAFF
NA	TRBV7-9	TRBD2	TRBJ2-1	TGTGCCAGCAGCCCTATTAGCGGGGGTCACAATGAGCAGTTCTTC	CASSPISGGHNEQFF
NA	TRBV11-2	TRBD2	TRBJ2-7	TGTGCCAGCAGCTTAGGTAGCGGGGGGTCCTACGAGCAGTACTTC	CASSLGSGGSYEQYF
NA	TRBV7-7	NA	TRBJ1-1	TGTGCCCGTGGCGGCGACACTGAAGCTTTCTTT	CARGGDTEAFF
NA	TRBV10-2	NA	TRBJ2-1	TGCGCCAGCAGTGAGTCCGAGTGGAGGGTACGCAATGAGCAGTTCTTC	CASSESEWRVRNEQFF
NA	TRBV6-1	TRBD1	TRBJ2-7	TGTGCCATCAGTCCCGGGACAGGGAGGTTCTATGAGCAGTACTTC	CAISPGTGRFYEQYF
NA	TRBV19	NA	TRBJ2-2	TGTGCCAGTAAAGGGGGTCGGAACACCGGGGAGCTGTTTTTT	CASKGGRNTGELFF
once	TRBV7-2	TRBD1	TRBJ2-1	TGTGCCAGCAGGGCTGGATATAGGGGGGACAGGTACAATGAGCAGTTCTTC	CASRAGYRGDRYNEQFF
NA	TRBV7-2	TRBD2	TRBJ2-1	TGTGCCAGCAGCTTATCAGCGGGACAGCAGTTCTTC	CASSLSAGQQFF
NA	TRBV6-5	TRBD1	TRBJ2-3	TGTGCCAGCAGTTACACAGGGGCAGATACGCAGTATTTT	CASSYTGADTQYF
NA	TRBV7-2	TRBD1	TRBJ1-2	TGTGCCAGCAGCGCCCAAACAGGGGGATCTGGCTATGGCTACACCTTC	CASSAQTGGSGYGYTF
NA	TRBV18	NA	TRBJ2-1	TGTGCCAGCTCACCCTTAGGGGGTGAGCAGTTCTTC	CASSPLGGEQFF
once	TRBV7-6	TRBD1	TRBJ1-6	TGTGCCAGCAGCCGGGACAGCACTAATTCACCCCTCCACTTT	CASSRDSTNSPLHF
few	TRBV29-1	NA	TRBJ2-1	TGCAGCGTTGAATTCCAAACACTCAAGTACAATGAGCAGTTCTTC	CSVEFQTLKYNEQFF
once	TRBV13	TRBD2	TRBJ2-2	TGTGCCAGCAGCTTAGACCCGGGACTAGCGGGAGAGGCCGGGGAGCTGTTTTTT	CASSLDPGLAGEAGELFF
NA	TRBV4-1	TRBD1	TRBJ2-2	TGCGCCAGCAGCCAACCGGACAGGGGGCGGGACGGGGAGCTGTTTTTT	CASSQPDRGRDGELFF
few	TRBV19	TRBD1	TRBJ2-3	TGTGCCAGTAGTATCGCAGGGGGAACAGATACGCAGTATTTT	CASSIAGGTDTQYF
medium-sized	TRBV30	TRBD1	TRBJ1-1	TGTGCCTGGGGACAGGGGAGCGCTGAAGCTTTCTTT	CAWGQGSAEAFF
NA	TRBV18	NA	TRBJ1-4	TGTGCCAGCTCGTACAGGGAATGGGGTGAAAAACTGTTTTTT	CASSYREWGEKLFF
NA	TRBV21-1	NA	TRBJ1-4	TGTGCCAGCAGCACTGGGAGGCGTGCAACTAATGAAAAACTGTTTTTT	CASSTGRRATNEKLFF
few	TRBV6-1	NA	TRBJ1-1	TGTGCCAGCACCACAGTAGGCAGGAACACTGAAGCTTTCTTT	CASTTVGRNTEAFF
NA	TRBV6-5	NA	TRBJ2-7	TGTGCCAGCAAATGGGGGGTTAACTCCTACGAGCAGTACTTC	CASKWGVNSYEQYF
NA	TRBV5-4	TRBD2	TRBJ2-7	TGTGCCAGCAGCGGGGGACTAGCGGGGAGGGAGCAGTACTTC	CASSGGLAGREQYF
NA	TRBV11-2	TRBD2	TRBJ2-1	TGTGCCAGCAGCTTAGTCTTGCGGGGGAGGTTTGGGCAGTTCTTC	CASSLVLRGRFGQFF
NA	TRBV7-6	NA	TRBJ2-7	TGTGCCAGCAGCGGGGGGCAGGGGGGCTACGAGCAGTACTTC	CASSGGQGGYEQYF
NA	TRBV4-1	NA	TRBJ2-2	TGCGCCAGCAGCCAAGATAAGTGGGCGGCGGTGCAGGGGGAGCTGTTTTTT	CASSQDKWAAVQGELFF
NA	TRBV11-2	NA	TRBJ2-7	TGTGCCAGCAGCTTAGCGGGATCAGGGGTCTACGAGCAGTACTTC	CASSLAGSGVYEQYF